The entry that follows covers one TCR beta chain sequence. Its antigen remains unknown. These data come from a study of CD8+CD57+ T cells in acquired aplastic anemia. Whole-study context: An average of roughly 3.2 ug of DNA was obtained from sorted CD4+ and CD8+ cells. Healthy donor CD4+ samples were sequenced to a depth that averaged about 11 million reads.

CDR3 and TCR beta VDJ profiling relied on genomic DNA as the template. TCRdb re-analysed the reads in MiXCR, keeping a single row per CDR3 protein. Of 150,000 to 200,000 distinct CDR3 sequences in the sample, 55% to 70% are singletons; the top ten hold 45% to 55%. Study-level findings and limits: Patients and controls were found to share twenty-nine CD8+ CDR3 sequences. The CD8+ Simpson's diversity of patients and controls was not significantly different.

Sequences were obtained from sorted CD4+, CD8+, or CD8+CD57+ T cells (not recorded which) from PBMCs. The receptor's source is a human donor in good health.

The CDR3 DNA reads TGCAGCGTTGAAAGGGACAGGGAGACAAATGGCTACACCTTC. Translating gives CSVERDRETNGYTF. The chain joins TRBV29-1 to TRBJ1-2; 9 bases fit TRBD1. The CDR3 spans 14 residues. Germline CDR1 reads SQVTM; CDR2 reads ANQGSEA. The V gene end was trimmed by 2 bases and the J gene end by 6 bases; junction bases not matched to a gene: 7.